The 3 T cell receptor beta chains reported below all come from one sample, sequenced in a study of identifying expanded T cells in peripheral blood. Libraries were prepared by immunoSEQ multiplex PCR; TCRdb keeps only in-frame clonotypes and omits some of them. Of around 84,000 clones in the sample, around 90% were seen once. Sample: blood. The receptor set was obtained from a person aged 18 to 75 in good health.

The gene calls are TRBV7-9 and TRBJ2-7; D possibly corresponds to TRBD1 (6 bases). Trimming shortened V by 1 base and J by 5 bases, and 9 bases separated the two germline ends. CDR3 length: 13 amino acids. Per the germline V gene, CDR1 is SEHNR and CDR2 is FQNEAQ (reference sequence). The CDR3 is CASSLDRDHEQYF. Here the CDR3 DNA reads TGTGCCAGCAGCTTAGACAGGGACCACGAGCAGTACTTC.

The sample holds a few counts of this clone. The J gene is TRBJ2-7, the V gene TRBV5-1; 12 nucleotides align to TRBD2. CDR1 is SGHRS, CDR2 YFSETQ, per germline. CDR3 size: 16 residues. V dropped 4 bases and J dropped 5; count of bases not matched to a gene: 10. The CDR3 DNA is TGCGCCAGCAGCGTGGCTAGCGGGGGGGCTGTCGACGAGCAGTACTTC. It translates to CASSVASGGAVDEQYF.

This chain connects TRBV4-2 to TRBJ2-5; 8 nucleotides line up with TRBD1. This CDR3 has 18 amino acids. The V segment lost 0 bases and the J segment 2 bases; nucleotides outside the gene matches: 11. Germline V gene lookup returns CDR1 LGHNA and CDR2 YNFKEQ. CDR3 DNA: TGTGCCAGCAGCCAAGAAGTACTACAGACAGGGGAACAAGAGACCCAGTACTTC. Amino acids: CASSQEVLQTGEQETQYF.